This T cell receptor (beta chain) was recovered during a study of cytomegalovirus exposure and HLA in healthy donors. This clone was detected only a few times. Its cognate antigen is unknown. Vbeta (60) and Jbeta (13) primers were used in the PCR. Here immunoSEQ multiplex PCR was the method, and the copy in TCRdb shows in-frame clones only, minus some. Of around 170,000 clones listed, 81% are singletons. Trimming took 6 bases from V and 6 from J, leaving 18 bases between them. Germline assignment: CDR1 SGDLS and CDR2 YYNGEE. This CDR3 has 14 residues. General study results and limits: Later analysis associated a missense DCLRE1C variant with TCR beta V- and J-gene trimming. The availability of immune exposure information extended only to CMV serostatus. Further analysis was carried out later, and it showed several of the most significant clusters appearing linked to common viral pathogens. The study put under 200 TCR beta chains on its list as cytomegalovirus-associated.

The chain carries TRBV9 and TRBJ1-2; D may be TRBD1 (6 bases). Sequenced material: PBMCs. The sequence was collected from a man over 45 in good health and CMV-seronegative. CDR3 residues: CASTIGGRGNGYTF. The CDR3 region has the DNA TGTGCCAGCACCATAGGAGGCAGGGGAAATGGCTACACCTTC.